This TCR beta chain was documented in a study of shared clonotypes between healthy human individuals. Study overall: Aged 18 to 49, the donors were a couple of women and a few men. Findings of the study overall: Few donors restricted represented genetic and exposure-history diversity. Non-shared clonotypes displayed generation probabilities falling below those of clonotypes present in all four donors. As a rule, naive subsets had a larger estimated richness than memory subsets.

Naive CD8 cells comprised CD45RO-negative, CCR7-positively selected cells, excluding terminally differentiated effector memory CD45RA+ cells. V was pared by 3 bases and J by 3 bases, with 21 bases between. The CDR3 sequence is 17 residues long. Germline V lookup: CDR1 SQVTM, CDR2 ANQGSEA. Produced via immunoSEQ multiplex PCR; TCRdb's table is partial and in-frame only. In the table there are roughly 2.1 million clones, just over 90% of which are singletons. As for this clone: Antigen: not known.

The chain couples TRBV29-1 to TRBJ2-1, with D maybe TRBD2 (5 bases). This TCR was sampled from a man aged 18 to 35 in good health. Some clones in this sample may be carry-over from other donors' samples. The material sequenced was naive CD8+ T cells from PBMCs. The CDR3 spells CSVDPRGVARVYNEQFF. CDR3 nucleotides: TGCAGCGTTGACCCCCGTGGCGTAGCGCGAGTCTACAATGAGCAGTTCTTC.